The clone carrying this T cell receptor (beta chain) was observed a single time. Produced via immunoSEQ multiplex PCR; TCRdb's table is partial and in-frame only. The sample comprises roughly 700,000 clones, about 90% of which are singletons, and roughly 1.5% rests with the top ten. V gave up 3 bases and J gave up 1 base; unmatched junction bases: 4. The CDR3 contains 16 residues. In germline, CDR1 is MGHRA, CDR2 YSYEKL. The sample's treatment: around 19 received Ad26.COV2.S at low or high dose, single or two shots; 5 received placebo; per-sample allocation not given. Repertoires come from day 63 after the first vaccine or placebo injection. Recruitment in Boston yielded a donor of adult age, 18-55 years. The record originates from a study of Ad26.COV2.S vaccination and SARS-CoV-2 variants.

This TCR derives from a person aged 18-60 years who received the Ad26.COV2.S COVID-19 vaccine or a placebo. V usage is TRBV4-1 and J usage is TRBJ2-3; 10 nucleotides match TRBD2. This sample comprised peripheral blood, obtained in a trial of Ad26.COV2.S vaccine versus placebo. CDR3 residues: CASSHSGLAGTDTQYF. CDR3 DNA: TGCGCCAGCAGCCATTCCGGACTAGCGGGCACAGATACGCAGTATTTT.